The clone carrying this T cell receptor beta chain was detected only once. This entry belongs to a study of blood T cell repertoires in COVID-19. Study-wide context: COVID-19 samples, acute and convalescent, were from the United States, Italy and Spain.

The germline V gene has CDR1 ENHRY and CDR2 SYGVKD. This CDR3 contains 12 residues. The V end lost 8 bases, the J end lost 2 bases, and 9 bases lay between the germline ends. Only in-frame clones appear in the TCRdb table, and some are missing; sequencing was by immunoSEQ multiplex PCR. The sample consists of around 150,000 clones, about 88% of them appearing once. Sequenced sample: peripheral blood. This TCR came from a man younger than 35 with acute or convalescent COVID-19. J is TRBJ2-5 and V is TRBV10-3; D not certain. The CDR3 is CAISSLQETQYF. CDR3 coding DNA: TGTGCCATCTCTTCCCTTCAAGAGACCCAGTACTTC.